Listed below are T cell receptor beta chains from one sample, sequenced in a study of T cell responses to AZD1222 COVID-19 vaccine. Clones were sequenced by immunoSEQ multiplex PCR, and TCRdb holds only the in-frame ones, with some missing. The table lists approximately 170,000 clones, around 91% of them singletons. Source: peripheral blood, taken on day 0 of AZD1222 vaccination. The receptors come from an adult in good health. CDR3s include the opening cysteine and the closing phenylalanine or tryptophan. The order of the fields is V gene, D gene, J gene, clone size, CDR3 DNA, CDR3 protein. The D gene is left open where the match is weak. Where a row states a size, it is once, few, many or the class of an expanded clone; other rows omit it.

V gene: TRBV6-2/TRBV6-3
D gene: -
J gene: TRBJ2-3
clone size: -
CDR3 DNA: TGTGCCAGCAGTTACGGCTCACATACGCAGTATTTT
CDR3 protein: CASSYGSHTQYF

V gene: TRBV10-3
D gene: -
J gene: TRBJ2-7
clone size: -
CDR3 DNA: TGTGCCATCAGCGAAAAGAGGGGTGAGCAGTACTTC
CDR3 protein: CAISEKRGEQYF

V gene: TRBV5-4
D gene: -
J gene: TRBJ2-6
clone size: -
CDR3 DNA: TGTGCCAGCAGCTTGGACAGGGCGGGTTCCGGGGCCAACGTCCTGACTTTC
CDR3 protein: CASSLDRAGSGANVLTF

V gene: TRBV6-5
D gene: TRBD2
J gene: TRBJ2-2
clone size: -
CDR3 DNA: TGTGCCAGCATGCGGGGGGAGGCCGGGGAGCTGTTTTTT
CDR3 protein: CASMRGEAGELFF

V gene: TRBV25-1
D gene: TRBD1
J gene: TRBJ1-2
clone size: -
CDR3 DNA: TGTGCCAGCAGTGACGGGGAGACAGGGAGCGACTACACCTTC
CDR3 protein: CASSDGETGSDYTF

V gene: TRBV4-1
D gene: TRBD1
J gene: TRBJ2-6
clone size: -
CDR3 DNA: TGCGCCAGCAGCCCCGACAGGGGGGGGGCCAACGTCCTGACTTTC
CDR3 protein: CASSPDRGGANVLTF

V gene: TRBV5-4
D gene: -
J gene: TRBJ2-3
clone size: -
CDR3 DNA: TGTGCCAGCAGCTCTACTACCAGTTCCACAGATACGCAGTATTTT
CDR3 protein: CASSSTTSSTDTQYF

V gene: TRBV15
D gene: TRBD2
J gene: TRBJ2-5
clone size: -
CDR3 DNA: TGTGCCACCAGCAGACTAGCGGGGGGGCCGGAGACCCAGTACTTC
CDR3 protein: CATSRLAGGPETQYF

V gene: TRBV7-9
D gene: -
J gene: TRBJ1-2
clone size: -
CDR3 DNA: TGTGCCAGCAGCGGGCGGGACACCCCGGGGACCTTC
CDR3 protein: CASSGRDTPGTF

V gene: TRBV7-9
D gene: TRBD2
J gene: TRBJ2-3
clone size: -
CDR3 DNA: TGTGCCAGCAGCTTGGGGGGGACAGATACGCAGTATTTT
CDR3 protein: CASSLGGTDTQYF

V gene: TRBV5-5
D gene: -
J gene: TRBJ1-2
clone size: once
CDR3 DNA: TGTGCCAGCAGCTTGGCGGCAGTCGATAACTATGGCTACACCTTC
CDR3 protein: CASSLAAVDNYGYTF

V gene: TRBV10-3
D gene: TRBD2
J gene: TRBJ2-2
clone size: -
CDR3 DNA: TGTGCCATCAGCCTGGGACTAGCGGGGAGTAACACCGGGGAGCTGTTTTTT
CDR3 protein: CAISLGLAGSNTGELFF

V gene: TRBV6-2/TRBV6-3
D gene: -
J gene: TRBJ1-5
clone size: few
CDR3 DNA: TGTGCCAGCAGTTATTGGGGCCGGTATAGCAATCAGCCCCAGCATTTT
CDR3 protein: CASSYWGRYSNQPQHF

V gene: TRBV13
D gene: -
J gene: TRBJ1-2
clone size: -
CDR3 DNA: TGTGCCAGCAGCTTAGCCGCTGGGATTGAGATTGGCTACACCTTC
CDR3 protein: CASSLAAGIEIGYTF

V gene: TRBV3-1/TRBV3-2
D gene: -
J gene: TRBJ2-5
clone size: once
CDR3 DNA: TGTGCCAGCAGCCAAGGGTGGCGGGAGACCCAGTACTTC
CDR3 protein: CASSQGWRETQYF

V gene: TRBV5-1
D gene: -
J gene: TRBJ1-5
clone size: -
CDR3 DNA: TGCGCCAGCAGCGAGATGGGGGGCAATCAGCCCCAGCATTTT
CDR3 protein: CASSEMGGNQPQHF

V gene: TRBV19
D gene: -
J gene: TRBJ2-5
clone size: once
CDR3 DNA: TGTGCCAGTAGTCCGCGGGGACAAGAGACCCAGTACTTC
CDR3 protein: CASSPRGQETQYF

V gene: TRBV7-9
D gene: -
J gene: TRBJ2-7
clone size: -
CDR3 DNA: TGTGCCAGCAGCCCGCAAGGACGCCGAGGGCACGAGCAGTACTTC
CDR3 protein: CASSPQGRRGHEQYF

V gene: TRBV7-9
D gene: TRBD1
J gene: TRBJ2-5
clone size: -
CDR3 DNA: TGTGCCAGCAGGGGACAGGGTAGGGAGACCCAGTACTTC
CDR3 protein: CASRGQGRETQYF

V gene: TRBV28
D gene: -
J gene: TRBJ1-4
clone size: -
CDR3 DNA: TGTGCCAGCAGTCCCTTTCCCCTTACAGGCTCAGGTGAAAAACTGTTTTTT
CDR3 protein: CASSPFPLTGSGEKLFF

V gene: TRBV19
D gene: TRBD1
J gene: TRBJ1-5
clone size: -
CDR3 DNA: TGTGCCAGTAGTATAGCCCTACTCCGGGACAGCGGTCAGCCCCAGCATTTT
CDR3 protein: CASSIALLRDSGQPQHF

V gene: TRBV7-2
D gene: -
J gene: TRBJ2-3
clone size: -
CDR3 DNA: TGTGCCAGCAGCTCCAGGGGCAGCGGGGAAGGCACAGATACGCAGTATTTT
CDR3 protein: CASSSRGSGEGTDTQYF

V gene: TRBV6-6
D gene: -
J gene: TRBJ2-7
clone size: -
CDR3 DNA: TGTGCCAGCAGTCCGGGCCAGCTTTACGAGCAGTACTTC
CDR3 protein: CASSPGQLYEQYF

V gene: TRBV12-3/TRBV12-4
D gene: -
J gene: TRBJ2-1
clone size: -
CDR3 DNA: TGTGCCAGCAGAAGATCGTACAATGAGCAGTTCTTC
CDR3 protein: CASRRSYNEQFF

V gene: TRBV12-3/TRBV12-4
D gene: -
J gene: TRBJ1-2
clone size: -
CDR3 DNA: TGTGCCAGCAGTTTTTCGGGTAACTATGGCTACACCTTC
CDR3 protein: CASSFSGNYGYTF

V gene: TRBV27
D gene: -
J gene: TRBJ2-3
clone size: -
CDR3 DNA: TGTGCCAGCAGCCTTGGATACACAGATACGCAGTATTTT
CDR3 protein: CASSLGYTDTQYF

V gene: TRBV5-4
D gene: -
J gene: TRBJ2-3
clone size: -
CDR3 DNA: TGTGCCAGCAGCTTGGGGCAGATCACAGATACGCAGTATTTT
CDR3 protein: CASSLGQITDTQYF

V gene: TRBV29-1
D gene: TRBD1
J gene: TRBJ1-4
clone size: -
CDR3 DNA: TGCAGCGCCAGGGGGGCAGGCATTAATGAAAAACTGTTTTTT
CDR3 protein: CSARGAGINEKLFF

V gene: TRBV10-3
D gene: -
J gene: TRBJ1-5
clone size: -
CDR3 DNA: TGTGCCATCAGTGAGTCCCCTACAGGGATCGGTTTTAGCAATCAGCCCCAGCATTTT
CDR3 protein: CAISESPTGIGFSNQPQHF

V gene: TRBV7-9
D gene: -
J gene: TRBJ2-1
clone size: -
CDR3 DNA: TGTGCCAGCACCACAGGAGGGGCGGGGTACAATGAGCAGTTCTTC
CDR3 protein: CASTTGGAGYNEQFF

V gene: TRBV11-2
D gene: TRBD1
J gene: TRBJ1-4
clone size: -
CDR3 DNA: TGTGCCAGCAGCTCAGTCCAGGGGGCTGAGGTTGGAAAACTGTTTTTT
CDR3 protein: CASSSVQGAEVGKLFF

V gene: TRBV6-1
D gene: -
J gene: TRBJ2-3
clone size: -
CDR3 DNA: TGTGCCAGCAGTGAAGAGGACTGGGCTGTAATCACAGATACGCAGTATTTT
CDR3 protein: CASSEEDWAVITDTQYF

V gene: TRBV4-3
D gene: TRBD2
J gene: TRBJ2-1
clone size: -
CDR3 DNA: TGCGCCAGCAGCCAAGAGGTACTAGCGGGGGGGCTCTTCGGCAATGAGCAGTTCTTC
CDR3 protein: CASSQEVLAGGLFGNEQFF

V gene: TRBV5-4
D gene: -
J gene: TRBJ2-3
clone size: -
CDR3 DNA: TGTGCCAGCAGCCGAGAGGGGTTCACAGATACGCAGTATTTT
CDR3 protein: CASSREGFTDTQYF

V gene: TRBV19
D gene: -
J gene: TRBJ1-4
clone size: -
CDR3 DNA: TGTGCCAGTACTGGAAGGACTGCAACTAATGAAAAACTGTTTTTT
CDR3 protein: CASTGRTATNEKLFF

V gene: TRBV19
D gene: TRBD1
J gene: TRBJ1-5
clone size: -
CDR3 DNA: TGTGCCAGTAGTAAGCTCGTCGGCACAGGGGATAGCAATCAGCCCCAGCATTTT
CDR3 protein: CASSKLVGTGDSNQPQHF

V gene: TRBV6-5
D gene: -
J gene: TRBJ1-2
clone size: -
CDR3 DNA: TGTGCCAGCAGTTTGCGGACCTTCAACTATGGCTACACCTTC
CDR3 protein: CASSLRTFNYGYTF

V gene: TRBV10-3
D gene: -
J gene: TRBJ1-2
clone size: -
CDR3 DNA: TGTGCCATCAGGGTGGGGGCAGGACCGGCCGCGGGATACACCTTC
CDR3 protein: CAIRVGAGPAAGYTF

V gene: TRBV29-1
D gene: -
J gene: TRBJ1-4
clone size: -
CDR3 DNA: TGCAGCGTTACGATCGGGGAAAAACTGTTTTTT
CDR3 protein: CSVTIGEKLFF

V gene: TRBV28
D gene: -
J gene: TRBJ2-7
clone size: -
CDR3 DNA: TGTGCCAGCAGTTTAACGAACTACGAGCAGTACTTC
CDR3 protein: CASSLTNYEQYF

V gene: TRBV27
D gene: -
J gene: TRBJ1-2
clone size: few
CDR3 DNA: TGTGCCAGCGCCCCCAGGGATTTGTATGGCTACACCTTC
CDR3 protein: CASAPRDLYGYTF

V gene: TRBV10-3
D gene: TRBD1
J gene: TRBJ1-4
clone size: -
CDR3 DNA: TGTGCCATCAGTGAGACATTGGGACAGTCAACAACTAATGAAAAACTGTTTTTT
CDR3 protein: CAISETLGQSTTNEKLFF

V gene: TRBV5-6
D gene: -
J gene: TRBJ2-2
clone size: -
CDR3 DNA: TGTGCCAGCAGCTTAGTACAGGGCGGTAGCGGGTCCGGGGAGCTGTTTTTT
CDR3 protein: CASSLVQGGSGSGELFF

V gene: TRBV6-5
D gene: -
J gene: TRBJ1-5
clone size: -
CDR3 DNA: TGTGCCAGCAGTTACTCCGCAGTTAATCAGCCCCAGCATTTT
CDR3 protein: CASSYSAVNQPQHF

V gene: TRBV10-3
D gene: -
J gene: TRBJ1-1
clone size: -
CDR3 DNA: TGTGCCATCAGTGATTCGGGGGTAGGGAAGAACACTGAAGCTTTCTTT
CDR3 protein: CAISDSGVGKNTEAFF

V gene: TRBV10-1
D gene: TRBD1
J gene: TRBJ2-1
clone size: -
CDR3 DNA: TGCGCCAGCAGTGAGTCGCGACAGGGGGGATACAATGAGCAGTTCTTC
CDR3 protein: CASSESRQGGYNEQFF

V gene: TRBV6-5
D gene: TRBD1
J gene: TRBJ1-1
clone size: -
CDR3 DNA: TGTGCCAGCAGTTACTCGGGGACAGGGAACACTGAAGCTTTCTTT
CDR3 protein: CASSYSGTGNTEAFF

V gene: TRBV6-6
D gene: TRBD1
J gene: TRBJ1-5
clone size: -
CDR3 DNA: TGTGCCAGCAGTTTAGAGGGGGCAGAAAGCAATCAGCCCCAGCATTTT
CDR3 protein: CASSLEGAESNQPQHF

V gene: TRBV7-8
D gene: -
J gene: TRBJ2-1
clone size: -
CDR3 DNA: TGTGCCAGCAGCTTAGTGGTGACTTCGAACAATGAGCAGTTCTTC
CDR3 protein: CASSLVVTSNNEQFF

V gene: TRBV12-3/TRBV12-4
D gene: -
J gene: TRBJ2-1
clone size: once
CDR3 DNA: TGTGCCAGCAGTTTGATGGGGTCCGATGAGCAGTTCTTC
CDR3 protein: CASSLMGSDEQFF

V gene: TRBV12-5
D gene: -
J gene: TRBJ1-2
clone size: -
CDR3 DNA: TGTGCTAGTGGCCGGGACGCCTATGGCTACACCTTC
CDR3 protein: CASGRDAYGYTF

V gene: TRBV7-9
D gene: -
J gene: TRBJ1-6
clone size: few
CDR3 DNA: TGTGCCAGCAGGGGTGACAGATCTGATTCACCCCTCCACTTT
CDR3 protein: CASRGDRSDSPLHF

V gene: TRBV18
D gene: TRBD1
J gene: TRBJ1-3
clone size: -
CDR3 DNA: TGTGCCAGCTCATCGAGACAGGGCGTCGGAGACACCATATATTTT
CDR3 protein: CASSSRQGVGDTIYF

V gene: TRBV7-2
D gene: -
J gene: TRBJ2-3
clone size: -
CDR3 DNA: TGTGCCAGCAGCAGGGACGCGAGCAGGGGGGGTACGCAGTATTTT
CDR3 protein: CASSRDASRGGTQYF